This T cell receptor beta chain derives from a study of esophageal squamous cell carcinoma under preoperative chemotherapy. This clonotype is medium-sized. Time point: after preoperative PTX-NDP chemotherapy. The germline V gene has CDR1 SGHTA and CDR2 FQGNSA. The CDR3 has 15 amino acids. Trimming removed 5 bases at V and 4 bases at J, with 17 bases between. TCRdb re-called the PCR reads through MiXCR, storing one row per CDR3 protein. The sample includes approximately 20,000 distinct CDR3 sequences, around 42% seen only once; the top ten take 29%. Sample collection occurred from a patient given preoperative chemotherapy. The sequence came from a human donor with esophageal squamous cell carcinoma. The donor label of this sample is uncertain. The chain combines TRBV7-2 with TRBJ2-5, with TRBD1 as a possible D gene (6 bases). The DNA for the CDR3 is TGTGCCAGCAGCCCGGACAGCGGTGCGTCAGAGACCCAGTACTTC. This sequence encodes CASSPDSGASETQYF.